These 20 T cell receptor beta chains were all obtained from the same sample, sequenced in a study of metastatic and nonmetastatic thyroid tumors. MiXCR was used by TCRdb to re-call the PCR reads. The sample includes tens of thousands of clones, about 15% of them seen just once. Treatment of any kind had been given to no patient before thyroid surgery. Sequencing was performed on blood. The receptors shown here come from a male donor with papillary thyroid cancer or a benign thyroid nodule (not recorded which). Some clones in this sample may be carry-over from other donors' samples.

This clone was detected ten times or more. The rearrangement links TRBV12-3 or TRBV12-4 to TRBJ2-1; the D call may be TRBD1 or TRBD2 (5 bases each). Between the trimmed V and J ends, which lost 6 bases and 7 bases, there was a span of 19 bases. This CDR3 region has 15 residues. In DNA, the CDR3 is TGTGCCAGCAGCCCCAGCCTCGGGGCAGCTAATGAGCAGTTCTTC. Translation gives CASSPSLGAANEQFF.

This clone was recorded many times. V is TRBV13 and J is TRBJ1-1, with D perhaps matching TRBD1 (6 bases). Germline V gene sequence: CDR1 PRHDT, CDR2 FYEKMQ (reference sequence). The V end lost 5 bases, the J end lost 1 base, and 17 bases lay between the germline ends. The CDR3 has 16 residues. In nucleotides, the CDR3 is TGTGCCAGCAGCAAATCCCACAGGGAGGCGAACACTGAAGCTTTCTTT. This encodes CASSKSHREANTEAFF.

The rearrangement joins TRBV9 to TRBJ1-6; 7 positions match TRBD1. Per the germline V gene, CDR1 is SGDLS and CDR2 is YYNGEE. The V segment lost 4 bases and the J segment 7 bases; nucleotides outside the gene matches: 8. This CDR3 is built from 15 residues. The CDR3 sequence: CASSPQTGFNSPLHF. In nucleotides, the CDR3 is TGTGCCAGCAGCCCACAGACAGGGTTCAATTCACCCCTCCACTTT.

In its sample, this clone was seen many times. CDR3 sequence reads: CASSVPAEDTQYF. In DNA, the CDR3 is TGTGCCAGCAGCGTCCCGGCGGAAGATACGCAGTATTTT. The gene calls are TRBV9 and TRBJ2-3; no clear D gene. Per the germline V gene, CDR1 is SGDLS and CDR2 is YYNGEE. The CDR3 contains 13 residues. The ends were cut back, 2 bases at V and 5 bases at J, with 9 bases in the middle. Variable domain in full (rest from reference TRBV9 and TRBJ2-3): DSGVTQTPKHLITATGQRVTLRCSPRSGDLSVYWYQQSLDQGLQFLIQYYNGEERAKGNILERFSAQQFPDLHSELNLSSLELGDSALYFCASSVPAEDTQYFGPGTRLTVL.

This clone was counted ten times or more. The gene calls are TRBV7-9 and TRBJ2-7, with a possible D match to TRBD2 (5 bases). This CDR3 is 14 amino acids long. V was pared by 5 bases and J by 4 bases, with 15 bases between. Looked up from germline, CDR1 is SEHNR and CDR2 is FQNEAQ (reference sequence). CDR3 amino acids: CASSEPGIIYEQYF. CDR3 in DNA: TGTGCCAGCAGCGAACCCGGGATTATATACGAGCAGTACTTC. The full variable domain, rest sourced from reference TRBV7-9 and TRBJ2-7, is DTGVSQNPRHKITKRGQNVTFRCDPISEHNRLYWYRQTLGQGPEFLTYFQNEAQLEKSRLLSDRFSAERPKGSFSTLEIQRTEQGDSAMYLCASSEPGIIYEQYFGPGTRLTVT.

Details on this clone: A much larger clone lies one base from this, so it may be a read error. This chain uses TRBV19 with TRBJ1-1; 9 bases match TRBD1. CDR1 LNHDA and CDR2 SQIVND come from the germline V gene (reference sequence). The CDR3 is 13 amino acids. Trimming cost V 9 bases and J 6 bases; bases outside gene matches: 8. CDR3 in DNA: TGTGCCAGCTTTGGACAGGGGACGTCTGAAGCTTTCTTT. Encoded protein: CASFGQGTSEAFF.

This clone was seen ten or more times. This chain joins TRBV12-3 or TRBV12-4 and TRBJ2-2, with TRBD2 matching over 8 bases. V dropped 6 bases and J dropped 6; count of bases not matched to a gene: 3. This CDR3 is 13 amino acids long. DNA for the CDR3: TGTGCCAGCAGCGCGGGGGGCGCCGGGGAGCTGTTTTTT. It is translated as CASSAGGAGELFF.

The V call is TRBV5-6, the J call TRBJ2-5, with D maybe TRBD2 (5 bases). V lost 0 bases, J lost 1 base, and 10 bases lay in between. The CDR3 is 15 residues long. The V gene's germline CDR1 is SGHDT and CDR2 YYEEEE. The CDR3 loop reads CASSLAAGIQETQYF. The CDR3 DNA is TGTGCCAGCAGCTTGGCGGCCGGGATCCAAGAGACCCAGTACTTC.

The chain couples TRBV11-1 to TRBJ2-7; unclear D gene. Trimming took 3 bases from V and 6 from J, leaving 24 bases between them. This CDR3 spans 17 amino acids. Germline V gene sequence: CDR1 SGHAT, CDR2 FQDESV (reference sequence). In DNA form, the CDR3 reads TGTGCCAGCAGCTTCGAGGAAGGGCCGGGTCCAAATCGCGAGCAGTACTTC. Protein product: CASSFEEGPGPNREQYF.

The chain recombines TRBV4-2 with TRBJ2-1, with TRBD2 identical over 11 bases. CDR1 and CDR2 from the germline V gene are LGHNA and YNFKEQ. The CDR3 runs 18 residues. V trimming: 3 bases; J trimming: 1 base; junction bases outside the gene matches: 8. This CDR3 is CASSHELAGVGSYNEQFF. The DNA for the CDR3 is TGTGCCAGCAGCCACGAACTAGCGGGAGTTGGGTCCTACAATGAGCAGTTCTTC.

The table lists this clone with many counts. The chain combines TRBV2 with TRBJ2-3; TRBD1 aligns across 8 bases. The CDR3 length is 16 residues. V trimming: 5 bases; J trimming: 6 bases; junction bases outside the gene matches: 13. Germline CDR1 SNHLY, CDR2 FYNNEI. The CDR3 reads CASSPRTGSNWDTQYF. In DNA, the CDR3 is TGTGCCAGCAGTCCCAGGACAGGGAGCAATTGGGATACGCAGTATTTT.

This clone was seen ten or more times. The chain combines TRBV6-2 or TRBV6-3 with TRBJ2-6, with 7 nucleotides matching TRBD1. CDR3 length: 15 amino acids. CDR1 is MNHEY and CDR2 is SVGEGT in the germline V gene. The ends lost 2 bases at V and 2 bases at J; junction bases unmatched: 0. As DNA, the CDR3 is TGTGCCAGCAGTTACGGGACAGCTGGGGCCAACGTCCTGACTTTC. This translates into CASSYGTAGANVLTF.

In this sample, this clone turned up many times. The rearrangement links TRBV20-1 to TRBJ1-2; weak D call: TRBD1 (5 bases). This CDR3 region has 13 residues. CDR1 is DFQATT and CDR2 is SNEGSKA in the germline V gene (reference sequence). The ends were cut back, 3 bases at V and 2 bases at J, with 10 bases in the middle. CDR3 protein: CSARGGGNYGYTF. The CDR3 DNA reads TGCAGTGCTAGGGGTGGGGGAAACTATGGCTACACCTTC.

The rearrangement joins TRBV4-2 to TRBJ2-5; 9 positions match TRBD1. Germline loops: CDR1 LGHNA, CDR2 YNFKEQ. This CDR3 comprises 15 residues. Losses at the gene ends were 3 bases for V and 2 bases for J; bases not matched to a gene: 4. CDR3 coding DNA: TGTGCCAGCAGCCAGCCGACAGGGGGTCAAGAGACCCAGTACTTC. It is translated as CASSQPTGGQETQYF.

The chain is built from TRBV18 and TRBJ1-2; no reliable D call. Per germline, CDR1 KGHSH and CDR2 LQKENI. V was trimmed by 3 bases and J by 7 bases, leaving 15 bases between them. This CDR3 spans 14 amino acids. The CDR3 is CASSPWAMDSGYTF. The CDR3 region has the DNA TGTGCCAGCTCACCCTGGGCTATGGATTCTGGCTACACCTTC.

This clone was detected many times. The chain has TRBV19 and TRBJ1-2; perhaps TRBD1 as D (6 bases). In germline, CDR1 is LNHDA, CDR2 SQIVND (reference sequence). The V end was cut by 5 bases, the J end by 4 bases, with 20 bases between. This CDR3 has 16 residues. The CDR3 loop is CASSHPEAGAGYGYTF. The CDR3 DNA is TGTGCCAGTAGTCACCCGGAGGCAGGGGCGGGCTATGGCTACACCTTC. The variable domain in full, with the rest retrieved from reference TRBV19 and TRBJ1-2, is DGGITQSPKYLFRKEGQNVTLSCEQNLNHDAMYWYRQDPGQGLRLIYYSQIVNDFQKGDIAEGYSVSREKKESFPLTVTSAQKNPTAFYLCASSHPEAGAGYGYTFGSGTRLTVV.

CDR3 protein: CASRMGRNNYGYTF. Written as DNA, the CDR3 is TGTGCCAGCAGAATGGGACGAAACAACTATGGCTACACCTTC. This rearrangement joins TRBV12-3 or TRBV12-4 to TRBJ1-2, with a tentative D call TRBD1 (5 bases). Trimming shortened V by 6 bases and J by 2 bases, and 13 bases separated the two germline ends. The CDR3 sequence is 14 residues long.

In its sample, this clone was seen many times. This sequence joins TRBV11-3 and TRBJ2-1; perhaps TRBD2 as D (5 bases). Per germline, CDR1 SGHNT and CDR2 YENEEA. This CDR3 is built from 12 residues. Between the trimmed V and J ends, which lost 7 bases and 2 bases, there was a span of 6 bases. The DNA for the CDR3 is TGTGCCAGCACCGGGACCTACAATGAGCAGTTCTTC. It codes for CASTGTYNEQFF.

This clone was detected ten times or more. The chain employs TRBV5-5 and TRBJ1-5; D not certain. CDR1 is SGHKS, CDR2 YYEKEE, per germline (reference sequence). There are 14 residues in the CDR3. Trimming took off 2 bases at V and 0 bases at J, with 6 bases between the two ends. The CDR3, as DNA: TGTGCCAGCAGCTTCCTGGATAGCAATCAGCCCCAGCATTTT. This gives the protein CASSFLDSNQPQHF.

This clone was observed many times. The CDR3 protein is CASSQVSRGANTGELFF. In DNA, the CDR3 is TGCGCCAGCAGCCAGGTCTCGAGGGGGGCCAACACCGGGGAGCTGTTTTTT. The chain links TRBV4-1 to TRBJ2-2, with D perhaps matching TRBD1 or TRBD2 (6 bases each). V gave up 3 bases and J gave up 2 bases, with 16 bases separating them. The CDR3 covers 17 residues. Germline assignment: CDR1 MGHRA and CDR2 YSYEKL.